The next 6 T cell receptor beta chains were all read from a single sample in a study of CD8+ T cells in alopecia areata. Treatment here: oral pan-JAK inhibitor, 5-10 mg twice daily. After isolation, RNA underwent reverse transcription to generate cDNA as the sequencing template. Data came from immunoSEQ multiplex PCR; TCRdb stores just in-frame clones and leaves some out. The sample consists of around 190,000 clones, around three fifths of them appearing once. The specimen comprised CD4+ T cells sorted from blood, sampled around week 50, from a patient treated with tofacitinib. The receptors here all came from a human donor with alopecia areata.

This sequence joins TRBV2 and TRBJ2-7; 8 nucleotides line up with TRBD2. Unmatched junction bases numbered 6, after V lost 2 bases and J lost 3 bases. This CDR3 region has 15 residues. Germline loops: CDR1 SNHLY, CDR2 FYNNEI. CDR3 sequence (DNA): TGTGCCAGCAGTGAACTAGCGGGTCTCAACTACGAGCAGTACTTC. Encoded protein: CASSELAGLNYEQYF.

This clone was seen a single time. CDR3 nucleotides: TGCAGCGTTGAAGATGACACCGGGGAGCTGTTTTTT. Translating gives CSVEDDTGELFF. V usage is TRBV29-1 and J usage is TRBJ2-2; D ambiguous. Trimming cost V 0 bases and J 3 bases, with 2 bases left between them. Germline V gene lookup returns CDR1 SQVTM and CDR2 ANQGSEA. The CDR3 has 12 residues.

This sequence joins TRBV30 and TRBJ2-7, with D tentatively TRBD1 (6 bases). The V end lost 2 bases, the J end lost 7 bases, and 15 bases lay between the germline ends. This CDR3 spans 13 amino acids. Per the germline V gene, CDR1 is GTSNPN and CDR2 is SVGIG (reference sequence). This CDR3 is CAWSSLQGKEQYF. The DNA for the CDR3 is TGTGCCTGGAGTTCGCTCCAGGGGAAAGAGCAGTACTTC.

J is TRBJ2-5 and V is TRBV9; D gene ambiguous. Germline V gene lookup returns CDR1 SGDLS and CDR2 YYNGEE. With 1 base removed from V and 0 bases from J, the gap between germline ends came to 10 bases. The CDR3 runs to 15 residues. CDR3 loop: CASSVRVGYQETQYF. The CDR3 bases are TGTGCCAGCAGCGTAAGGGTTGGGTACCAAGAGACCCAGTACTTC. Using reference TRBV9 and TRBJ2-5 for the parts outside the CDR3, the full variable domain is DSGVTQTPKHLITATGQRVTLRCSPRSGDLSVYWYQQSLDQGLQFLIQYYNGEERAKGNILERFSAQQFPDLHSELNLSSLELGDSALYFCASSVRVGYQETQYFGPGTRLLVL.

The CDR3 loop reads CASSQVDQGDEKLFF. CDR3 nucleotides: TGCGCCAGCAGCCAAGTAGATCAAGGAGATGAAAAACTGTTTTTT. The chain couples TRBV4-3 to TRBJ1-4; D call uncertain. Trimming took 1 base from V and 6 from J, leaving 12 bases between them. The CDR3 sequence is 15 residues long. The germline gives CDR1 LGHNA, CDR2 YSLEER.

V gene TRBV29-1 combines with J gene TRBJ1-1; D unclear. The CDR3 is 10 amino acids. Looked up from germline, CDR1 is SQVTM and CDR2 is ANQGSEA. Trimming removed 7 bases from V and 5 bases from J, with 8 bases in between. The CDR3 reads CSALDTEAFF. CDR3 bases: TGCAGCGCCTTGGATACTGAAGCTTTCTTT.